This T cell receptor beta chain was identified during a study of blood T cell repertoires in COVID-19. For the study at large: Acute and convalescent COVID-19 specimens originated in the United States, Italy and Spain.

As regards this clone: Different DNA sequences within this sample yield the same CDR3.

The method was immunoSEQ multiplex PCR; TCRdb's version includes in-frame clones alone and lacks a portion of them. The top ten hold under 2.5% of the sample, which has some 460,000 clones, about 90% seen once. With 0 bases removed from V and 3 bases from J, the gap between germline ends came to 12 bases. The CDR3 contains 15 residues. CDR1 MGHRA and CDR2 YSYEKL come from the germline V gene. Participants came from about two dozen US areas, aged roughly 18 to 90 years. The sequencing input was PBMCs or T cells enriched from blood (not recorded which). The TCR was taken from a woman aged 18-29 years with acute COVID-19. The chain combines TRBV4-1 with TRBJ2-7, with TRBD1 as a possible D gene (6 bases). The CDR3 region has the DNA TGCGCCAGCAGCCAAGACCCCACAGGGTACTACGAGCAGTACTTC. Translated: CASSQDPTGYYEQYF.